Presented here are 14 T cell receptor beta chains from one specimen sequenced in a study of T-cell memory formation after mild COVID-19. TCRdb processed the 5' RACE reads anew with MiXCR; each CDR3 protein has one entry. Counted here are around 50,000 distinct CDR3 sequences, roughly a quarter occurring once; the ten biggest clones make up 43%. Input material: PBMCs or a T cell subset sorted from them (not recorded which). These receptors were obtained from a man aged 18 to 29 who had mild COVID-19 (a few samples of this study predate the infection). Cell type and time point are not known.

There are a few counts of this clonotype. This rearrangement joins TRBV4-1 to TRBJ1-5, with D perhaps matching TRBD1 (5 bases). CDR3 length: 14 residues. CDR1 and CDR2 (germline): MGHRA, YSYEKL. V dropped 4 bases and J dropped 3 bases, with 10 bases sitting between them. The CDR3 DNA reads as TGCGCCAGCAGCCCCCGGGACCTCAATCAGCCCCAGCATTTT. It encodes CASSPRDLNQPQHF.

This rearrangement joins TRBV7-8 to TRBJ2-7; the D is unclear. V gave up 3 bases and J gave up 0 bases, with 12 bases separating them. The CDR3 contains 15 residues. Germline V lookup: CDR1 SGHVS, CDR2 FQNEAQ. This CDR3 is CASSFAPRSSYEQYF. CDR3 nucleotides: TGTGCCAGCAGCTTTGCCCCCAGGAGCTCCTACGAGCAGTACTTC.

V is TRBV30 and J is TRBJ1-1; D possibly corresponds to TRBD1 (6 bases). CDR1 GTSNPN and CDR2 SVGIG come from the germline V gene (reference sequence). V was clipped by 7 bases and J by 6 bases, with 12 bases between them. The CDR3 loop spans 11 amino acids. Here the CDR3 reads CASTGRAEAFF. Written as DNA, the CDR3 is TGTGCCTCTACAGGGCGAGCTGAAGCTTTCTTT.

The chain links TRBV6-5 to TRBJ1-5; D is uncertain. Trimming pared 1 base from V and 6 bases from J, leaving 7 bases between. The CDR3 covers 13 residues. Germline CDR1 MNHEY, CDR2 SVGAGI. The CDR3, as DNA: TGTGCCAGCAGTTACTATCCGGGTCAGCCCCAGCATTTT. Translation: CASSYYPGQPQHF.

The rearrangement joins TRBV20-1 to TRBJ2-3; 9 positions match TRBD1. The J segment lost 4 bases and the V segment lost 6 bases, leaving 11 bases of the junction unmatched. This CDR3 region has 15 residues. Germline loops: CDR1 DFQATT, CDR2 SNEGSKA (reference sequence). Here the CDR3 reads CSAPWPDRGADTQYF. The CDR3 DNA reads TGCAGTGCCCCCTGGCCGGACAGGGGCGCAGATACGCAGTATTTT.

This clonotype was observed a handful of times. The chain uses TRBV6-1 and TRBJ2-7, with D possibly being TRBD1 (5 bases). The V end lost 1 base, the J end lost 0 bases, and 16 bases lay between the germline ends. CDR1 MNHNS and CDR2 SASEGT come from the germline V gene. CDR3 length: 17 residues. Here the CDR3 reads CASSEVWGQEFSYEQYV. CDR3 bases: TGTGCCAGCAGTGAAGTCTGGGGCCAGGAATTCTCCTACGAGCAGTACGTC.

The CDR3 region is CASSPRGTDTQYF. In DNA, the CDR3 is TGTGCCAGCAGCCCTCGGGGTACAGATACGCAGTATTTT. This chain links TRBV12-3 or TRBV12-4 with TRBJ2-3; tentative D call: TRBD2 (5 bases). There are 13 residues in the CDR3. V gave up 6 bases and J gave up 3 bases, with 10 bases separating them.

The gene calls are TRBV16 and TRBJ2-1; D is possibly TRBD2 (5 bases). Trimming took 4 bases from V and 8 from J, leaving 9 bases between them. Germline assignment: CDR1 KGHSY and CDR2 FQNENV. The CDR3 has 12 residues. The CDR3 loop reads CASSPFGDEQFF. The CDR3 coding sequence is TGTGCCAGCAGCCCCTTCGGGGATGAGCAGTTCTTC.

This clonotype was recorded at least ten times. V and J are TRBV5-6 and TRBJ2-1; D uncertain. Germline values: CDR1 SGHDT, CDR2 YYEEEE. The V end was cut by 0 bases, the J end by 10 bases, with 5 bases between. The CDR3 spans 11 residues. This chain's CDR3 is CASSLGREQFF. In DNA form, the CDR3 reads TGTGCCAGCAGCTTGGGGCGGGAGCAGTTCTTC. Looking up the rest from reference TRBV5-6 and TRBJ2-1 gives the full variable domain: DAGVTQSPTHLIKTRGQQVTLRCSPKSGHDTVSWYQQALGQGPQFIFQYYEEEERQRGNFPDRFSGHQFPNYSSELNVNALLLGDSALYLCASSLGREQFFGPGTRLTVL.

The genes are TRBV4-1 and TRBJ2-5, with 9 bases identical to TRBD2. The CDR3 is 16 residues long. The V gene end was trimmed by 1 base and the J gene end by 0 bases; junction bases not matched to a gene: 3. Germline CDR1 MGHRA, CDR2 YSYEKL. CDR3 sequence reads: CASSQVAGAYQETQYF. DNA for the CDR3: TGCGCCAGCAGCCAAGTAGCGGGGGCCTACCAAGAGACCCAGTACTTC.

This clonotype showed up just a few times. This chain uses TRBV20-1 with TRBJ2-3; D is ambiguous. The CDR3 contains 11 residues. Germline loops: CDR1 DFQATT, CDR2 SNEGSKA (reference sequence). CDR3 protein: CRPGAPDTQYF. In nucleotides, the CDR3 is TGCAGGCCGGGTGCTCCAGATACGCAGTATTTT.

The chain uses TRBV5-6 and TRBJ2-3; no definite D call. The CDR3 has 12 residues. V lost 3 bases and J 6 bases, leaving 8 bases between the germline ends. The germline gives CDR1 SGHDT, CDR2 YYEEEE. The DNA of the CDR3 is TGTGCCAGCAGCTGGTCAAGCGATACGCAGTATTTT. Translation: CASSWSSDTQYF. The full variable domain, rest sourced from reference TRBV5-6 and TRBJ2-3, is DAGVTQSPTHLIKTRGQQVTLRCSPKSGHDTVSWYQQALGQGPQFIFQYYEEEERQRGNFPDRFSGHQFPNYSSELNVNALLLGDSALYLCASSWSSDTQYFGPGTRLTVL.

The V gene is TRBV9, the J gene TRBJ1-3, with D perhaps matching TRBD1 (6 bases). V shed 2 bases and J shed 3 bases, with 18 bases lying between them. Looked up from germline, CDR1 is SGDLS and CDR2 is YYNGEE. This CDR3 region has 17 residues. CDR3 coding DNA: TGTGCCAGCAGCGTCGACCGTAAGGGGGTCGGTGGAAACACCATATATTTT. Translating it yields CASSVDRKGVGGNTIYF.

The rearrangement links TRBV5-5 to TRBJ1-5; 7 bases line up with TRBD1. The CDR3 runs to 15 residues. The germline gives CDR1 SGHKS, CDR2 YYEKEE (reference sequence). J lost 3 bases, V lost 0 bases, and 3 bases had no gene match. CDR3 sequence (DNA): TGTGCCAGCAGCTTGGTACAGGGGTTCAATCAGCCCCAGCATTTT. It yields the protein CASSLVQGFNQPQHF.